The 23 T cell receptor beta chains below all came from one sample that was sequenced in a study of early T cells in non-severe SARS-CoV-2 infection. TCRdb re-analysed the 5' RACE reads in MiXCR, keeping a single row per CDR3 protein. In the table there are about 48,000 distinct CDR3 sequences, approximately 7.5% of which are singletons. Input material: whole blood. Receptor source: an adult who was a healthcare worker with PCR-confirmed SARS-CoV-2 infection or an uninfected control (not recorded which).

This clonotype was found many times. The rearrangement links TRBV27 to TRBJ2-7; D is uncertain. The germline V gene has CDR1 MNHEY and CDR2 SMNVEV (reference sequence). V dropped 6 bases and J dropped 7 bases, with 16 bases sitting between them. CDR3 length: 13 residues. CDR3 region: CASRDPSNYEQYF. For the CDR3, the DNA is TGTGCCAGCAGGGACCCCTCCAACTATGAGCAGTACTTC.

In its sample, this clonotype is medium-sized. This chain joins TRBV28 and TRBJ1-2; the D is unclear. CDR3 length equals 13 residues. V was trimmed by 7 bases and J by 4 bases, leaving 13 bases between them. Germline V gene data show CDR1 as MDHEN and CDR2 as SYDVKM. CDR3 bases: TGTGCCAGCACCCGCTCATCCAGCTATGGCTACACCTTC. Protein: CASTRSSSYGYTF.

This clonotype appeared many times. This chain joins TRBV4-1 and TRBJ2-1, with TRBD1 as a possible D gene (5 bases). V lost 0 bases to trimming and J lost 3 bases, with 12 bases between them. The CDR3 extends over 16 amino acids. The germline V gene encodes CDR1 MGHRA and CDR2 YSYEKL. CDR3 sequence: CASSQESGINYNEQFF. The CDR3 DNA is TGCGCCAGCAGCCAAGAATCAGGGATAAACTACAATGAGCAGTTCTTC.

The table lists this clonotype with a few counts. The chain has TRBV5-1 and TRBJ2-2; 10 positions match TRBD1. This CDR3 contains 15 residues. V gave up 4 bases and J gave up 5 bases; unmatched junction bases: 5. Germline assignment: CDR1 SGHRS and CDR2 YFSETQ. CDR3 loop: CASSPGQGMTGELFF. For the CDR3, the DNA is TGCGCCAGCAGCCCGGGACAGGGGATGACCGGGGAGCTGTTTTTT.

By frequency in the sample, this clonotype is medium-sized. This sequence joins TRBV7-9 and TRBJ1-1, with TRBD1 matching over 10 bases. V lost 3 bases and J lost 5; bases outside the gene matches: 3. This CDR3 region has 14 residues. Germline V CDR1 and CDR2: SEHNR, FQNEAQ (reference sequence). CDR3 coding DNA: TGTGCCAGCAGCTTTCCGGGACAGGGGACTGAAGCTTTCTTT. It translates to CASSFPGQGTEAFF.

The chain couples TRBV7-9 to TRBJ2-3; 8 bases fit TRBD1. Trimming at V came to 4 bases and at J to 1 base, leaving 4 bases not matched to a gene. The CDR3 is 15 residues long. CDR1 SEHNR and CDR2 FQNEAQ come from the germline V gene (reference sequence). The CDR3 region is CASSSSTGGTDTQYF. CDR3 nucleotide sequence: TGTGCCAGCAGCTCCTCGACAGGGGGCACAGATACGCAGTATTTT.

This clonotype was seen ten or more times. V and J are TRBV10-1 and TRBJ1-5; 9 nucleotides agree with TRBD1. The trim removed 7 bases at V and 3 bases at J, leaving 4 bases unmatched. CDR3 length equals 14 residues. The germline gives CDR1 WNHNN, CDR2 SYGVQD (reference sequence). CDR3 protein: CASTGTGTNQPQHF. The DNA for the CDR3 is TGCGCCAGCACCGGGACAGGGACCAATCAGCCCCAGCATTTT.

The chain employs TRBV12-3 or TRBV12-4 and TRBJ2-3; 11 bases are shared with TRBD1. V dropped 3 bases and J dropped 3; count of bases not matched to a gene: 11. The CDR3 has 18 amino acids. Here the CDR3 reads CASSLARTGGFWTDTQYF. Here the CDR3 DNA reads TGTGCCAGCAGTTTGGCCAGGACAGGGGGCTTTTGGACAGATACGCAGTATTTT.

The table lists this clonotype with many counts. The rearrangement uses TRBV11-2 and TRBJ2-3, with D maybe TRBD1 (6 bases). CDR3 length equals 20 residues. With 5 bases removed from V and 0 bases from J, the gap between germline ends came to 27 bases. The germline CDR1 and CDR2 sequences are SGHAT and FQNNGV. The CDR3 nucleotides are TGTGCCAGCAGCCATTTAGGATTCCGATCCGGGACATCTAGCACAGATACGCAGTATTTT. Its translation: CASSHLGFRSGTSSTDTQYF. The full variable domain, in which reference TRBV11-2 and TRBJ2-3 provide the parts outside the CDR3, is EAGVAQSPRYKIIEKRQSVAFWCNPISGHATLYWYQQILGQGPKLLIQFQNNGVVDDSQLPKDRFSAERLKGVDSTLKIQPAKLEDSAVYLCASSHLGFRSGTSSTDTQYFGPGTRLTVL.

This clonotype was detected ten times or more. The chain joins TRBV20-1 to TRBJ2-7; tentatively, D is TRBD1 (6 bases). The V end lost 4 bases, the J end lost 1 base, and 17 bases lay between the germline ends. Germline loops: CDR1 DFQATT, CDR2 SNEGSKA (reference sequence). CDR3 length equals 15 residues. CDR3 region: CSATGTLASSYEQYF. The CDR3 DNA is TGCAGTGCTACCGGGACATTGGCCTCGTCCTACGAGCAGTACTTC.

This chain joins TRBV6-4 and TRBJ1-5, with a weak D call TRBD1 (5 bases). CDR1 is MRHNA and CDR2 is SNTAGT in the germline V gene. This CDR3 comprises 17 residues. With 1 base removed from V and 0 bases from J, the gap between germline ends came to 13 bases. In DNA form, the CDR3 reads TGTGCCAGCAGTGACTTAAAGACAGAAAATAGCAATCAGCCCCAGCATTTT. Amino acid sequence: CASSDLKTENSNQPQHF.

This clonotype was detected ten times or more. The chain combines TRBV20-1 with TRBJ1-5; D is unclear. The germline V gene encodes CDR1 DFQATT and CDR2 SNEGSKA (reference sequence). Trimming stripped 6 bases from V and 0 bases from J, with 6 bases between. The CDR3 has 12 residues. The DNA for the CDR3 is TGCAGTGCCAAAAATAGCAATCAGCCCCAGCATTTT. This sequence encodes CSAKNSNQPQHF.

This clonotype was seen repeatedly, ten times or more. The chain joins TRBV12-3 or TRBV12-4 to TRBJ2-3; D not resolved. The CDR3 is 11 residues long. V was cut by 0 bases and J by 8 bases, with 3 bases left in between. The CDR3 sequence is CASSLARTQYF. CDR3 in DNA: TGTGCCAGCAGTTTAGCACGTACGCAGTATTTT.

This chain joins TRBV20-1 and TRBJ1-6; D possibly corresponds to TRBD1 (5 bases). The V gene's germline CDR1 is DFQATT and CDR2 SNEGSKA (reference sequence). The CDR3 loop spans 15 amino acids. Trimming removed 0 bases from V and 3 bases from J, with 9 bases in between. The CDR3 region is CSAREAQGYNSPLHF. CDR3 nucleotides: TGCAGTGCTAGAGAGGCGCAGGGCTATAATTCACCCCTCCACTTT.

The V call is TRBV6-5, the J call TRBJ2-5; D gene uncertain. Trimming stripped 3 bases from V and 2 bases from J, with 13 bases between. This CDR3 has 15 residues. CDR1 and CDR2 (germline): MNHEY, SVGAGI. For the CDR3, the DNA is TGTGCCAGCAGTTATGGGTCCACCCGGCAAGAGACCCAGTACTTC. Amino acid sequence: CASSYGSTRQETQYF.

Ten or more counts support this clonotype. The rearrangement joins TRBV30 to TRBJ2-2; D is possibly TRBD1 (5 bases). The CDR3 runs 13 residues. V was shortened by 2 bases and J by 5 bases, with 9 bases between the two germline ends. The germline CDR1 and CDR2 sequences are GTSNPN and SVGIG (reference sequence). The DNA for the CDR3 is TGTGCCTGGAGTTATGGGGCGACCGGGGAGCTGTTTTTT. Its protein product is CAWSYGATGELFF.

This clonotype was detected a few times. The chain couples TRBV12-3 or TRBV12-4 to TRBJ2-7; possibly TRBD1 or TRBD2 for D (6 bases each). Trimming stripped 5 bases from V and 1 base from J, with 12 bases between. The CDR3 extends over 14 amino acids. CDR3 coding DNA: TGTGCCAGCAGTCTCGAGGGGGGTTCCTACGAGCAGTACTTC. Encoded protein: CASSLEGGSYEQYF.

This clonotype was observed many times. CDR3 loop: CASSDGTGTEKLFF. In DNA form, the CDR3 reads TGTGCCAGCAGCGACGGGACAGGGACCGAAAAACTGTTTTTT. J is TRBJ1-4 and V is TRBV2; TRBD1 aligns across 9 bases. Germline values: CDR1 SNHLY, CDR2 FYNNEI. Trimming cost V 6 bases and J 8 bases; bases outside gene matches: 7. The CDR3 has 14 amino acids.

The chain has TRBV2 and TRBJ1-1; D possibly corresponds to TRBD1 (6 bases). The CDR3 length is 14 residues. Germline CDR1 and CDR2: SNHLY and FYNNEI. V lost 0 bases, J lost 6 bases, and 11 bases lay in between. The CDR3 reads CASSEAWGASEAFF. The CDR3 coding sequence is TGTGCCAGCAGTGAAGCGTGGGGGGCCTCTGAAGCTTTCTTT.

A few counts support this clonotype. The chain is built from TRBV6-5 and TRBJ2-7, with D perhaps matching TRBD1 (6 bases). The germline CDR1 and CDR2 sequences are MNHEY and SVGAGI. The ends were cut back, 10 bases at V and 1 base at J, with 11 bases in the middle. CDR3 size: 12 residues. The DNA of the CDR3 is TGTGCCACCAGGGACACGTCCTACGAGCAGTACTTC. Its protein product is CATRDTSYEQYF.

At least ten counts were recorded for this clonotype. The chain recombines TRBV12-3 or TRBV12-4 with TRBJ1-6, with 7 nucleotides matching TRBD1. The CDR3 runs to 14 residues. V lost 5 bases, J lost 6 bases, and 4 bases stayed unmatched. The CDR3 is CASSHRDSNSPLHF. The DNA of the CDR3 is TGTGCCAGCAGTCACCGGGACAGTAATTCACCCCTCCACTTT.

For this clonotype: A much larger clone differs by one base, so this may be a read error. The chain joins TRBV6-5 to TRBJ2-1, with D unresolved. The germline V gene has CDR1 MNHEY and CDR2 SVGAGI. CDR3 length equals 11 residues. V shed 4 bases and J shed 5 bases, with 3 bases lying between them. The CDR3 DNA is TGTGCCAGCAGTTCAAACAATGAGCAGTTCTTC. Its translation: CASSSNNEQFF.

J is TRBJ2-1 and V is TRBV9; D is undetermined. With 2 bases removed from V and 0 bases from J, the gap between germline ends came to 12 bases. CDR3 length: 16 amino acids. Looked up from germline, CDR1 is SGDLS and CDR2 is YYNGEE. CDR3 nucleotide sequence: TGTGCCAGCAGCGTTGATCCTAGTCGCTCCTACAATGAGCAGTTCTTC. This sequence encodes CASSVDPSRSYNEQFF.